The sample holds one count of the clone carrying this T cell receptor beta chain. TCRdb's copy holds only in-frame clones and misses some; the assay was immunoSEQ multiplex PCR. The data show 200,000 to 300,000 clones, approximately 91% seen once. This specimen belongs to a study of blood T cell repertoires in COVID-19. Whole-study context: Spain, Italy and the United States supplied samples that represented acute and convalescent COVID-19. Sources were T cells, B-cell-depleted T cells, or PBMCs; the material itself was cDNA or gDNA.

The CDR3 loop spans 14 amino acids. With V trimmed by 5 bases and J by 5 bases, 8 bases remained unmatched. CDR1 is SGHTA, CDR2 FQGNSA, per germline. This TCR derives from a person aged 18 to 35 with COVID-19, enrolled during active disease. This chain connects TRBV7-2 to TRBJ2-7; 8 nucleotides align to TRBD1. Sequenced sample: peripheral blood. CDR3 nucleotides: TGTGCCAGCAGCCGCGGACAGGGTCCCCACGAGCAGTACTTC. Its translation is CASSRGQGPHEQYF.